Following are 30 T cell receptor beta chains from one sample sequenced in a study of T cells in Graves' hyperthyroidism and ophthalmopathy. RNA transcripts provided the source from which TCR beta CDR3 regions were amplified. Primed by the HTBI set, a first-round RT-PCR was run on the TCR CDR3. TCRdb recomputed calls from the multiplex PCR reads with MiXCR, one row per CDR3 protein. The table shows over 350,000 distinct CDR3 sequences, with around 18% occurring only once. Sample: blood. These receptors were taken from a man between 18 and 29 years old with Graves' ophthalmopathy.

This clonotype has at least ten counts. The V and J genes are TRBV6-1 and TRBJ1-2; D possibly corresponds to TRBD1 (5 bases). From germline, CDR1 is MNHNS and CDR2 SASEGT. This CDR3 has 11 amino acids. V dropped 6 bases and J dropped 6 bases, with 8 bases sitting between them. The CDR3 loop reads CASRRGNGYTF. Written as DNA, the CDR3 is TGTGCCAGCAGGAGGGGTAATGGCTACACCTTC.

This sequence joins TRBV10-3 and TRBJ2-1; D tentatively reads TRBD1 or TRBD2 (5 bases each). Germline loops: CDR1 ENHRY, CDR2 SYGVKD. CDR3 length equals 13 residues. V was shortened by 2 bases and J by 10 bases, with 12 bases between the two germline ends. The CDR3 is CAISEAGTEEQFF. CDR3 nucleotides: TGTGCCATCAGTGAGGCCGGGACCGAGGAGCAGTTCTTC.

The CDR3 region has the DNA TGTGCCAGCAGCCCCGGGACAGGGTATAACACCGGGGAGCTGTTTTTT. Translating gives CASSPGTGYNTGELFF. The chain joins TRBV3-1 to TRBJ2-2; 9 positions agree with TRBD1. V shed 4 bases, J shed 2 bases, and the junction held 5 bases outside the gene matches. The V gene's germline CDR1 is LGHDT and CDR2 YNNKEL (reference sequence). The CDR3 is 16 residues long.

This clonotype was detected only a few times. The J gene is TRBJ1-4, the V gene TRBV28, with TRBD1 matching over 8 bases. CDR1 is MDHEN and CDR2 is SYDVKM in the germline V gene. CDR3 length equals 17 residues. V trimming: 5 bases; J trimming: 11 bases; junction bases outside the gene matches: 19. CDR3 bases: TGTGCCAGCAGTCGCTCCGGGACAGGTTTGGGAAATGTCAAACTGTTTTTT. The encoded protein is CASSRSGTGLGNVKLFF.

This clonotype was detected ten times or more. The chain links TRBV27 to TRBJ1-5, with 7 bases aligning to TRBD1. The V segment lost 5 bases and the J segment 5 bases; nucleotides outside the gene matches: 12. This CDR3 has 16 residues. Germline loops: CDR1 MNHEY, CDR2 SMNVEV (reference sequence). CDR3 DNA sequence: TGTGCCAGCAGTCCCCTACCGACAGGGCGAGATCAGCCCCAGCATTTT. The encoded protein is CASSPLPTGRDQPQHF.

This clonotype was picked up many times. The CDR3 DNA reads as TGTGCCAGCAGTGTTTCAGGGAAGGGTACCGAGCAGTACTTC. It translates to CASSVSGKGTEQYF. The chain carries TRBV6-1 and TRBJ2-7, with D maybe TRBD1 (5 bases). Germline lookup yields CDR1 MNHNS and CDR2 SASEGT. The CDR3 runs to 14 residues. V lost 4 bases to trimming and J lost 6 bases, with 16 bases between them.

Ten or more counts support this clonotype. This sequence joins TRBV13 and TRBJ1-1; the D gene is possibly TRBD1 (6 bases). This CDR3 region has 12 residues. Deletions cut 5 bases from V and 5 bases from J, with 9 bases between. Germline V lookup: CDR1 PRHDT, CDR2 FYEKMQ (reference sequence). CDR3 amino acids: CASSQGWTEAFF. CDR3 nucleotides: TGTGCCAGCAGCCAGGGGTGGACTGAAGCTTTCTTT. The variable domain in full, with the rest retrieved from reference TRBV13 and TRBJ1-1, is AAGVIQSPRHLIKEKRETATLKCYPIPRHDTVYWYQQGPGQDPQFLISFYEKMQSDKGSIPDRFSAQQFSDYHSELNMSSLELGDSALYFCASSQGWTEAFFGQGTRLTVV.

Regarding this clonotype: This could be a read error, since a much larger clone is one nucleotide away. The CDR3: CATNGSSGGAYEQYF. CDR3 nucleotide sequence: TGTGCCACCAATGGTTCTAGCGGGGGAGCGTACGAGCAGTACTTC. The chain joins TRBV24-1 to TRBJ2-7; 10 positions match TRBD2. V trimming: 8 bases; J trimming: 4 bases; junction bases outside the gene matches: 10. Germline CDR1 KGHDR, CDR2 SFDVKD. CDR3 size: 15 residues.

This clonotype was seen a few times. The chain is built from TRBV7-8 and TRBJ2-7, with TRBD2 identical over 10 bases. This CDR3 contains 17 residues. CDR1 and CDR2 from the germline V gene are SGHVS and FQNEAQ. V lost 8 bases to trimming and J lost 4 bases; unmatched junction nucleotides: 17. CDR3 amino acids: CASSPPVGNSGGYEQYF. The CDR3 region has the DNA TGTGCCAGCTCACCACCGGTGGGTAATAGCGGGGGGTACGAGCAGTACTTC. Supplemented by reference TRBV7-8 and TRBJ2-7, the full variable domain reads GAGVSQSPRYKVAKRGQDVALRCDPISGHVSLFWYQQALGQGPEFLTYFQNEAQLDKSGLPSDRFFAERPEGSVSTLKIQRTQQEDSAVYLCASSPPVGNSGGYEQYFGPGTRLTVT.

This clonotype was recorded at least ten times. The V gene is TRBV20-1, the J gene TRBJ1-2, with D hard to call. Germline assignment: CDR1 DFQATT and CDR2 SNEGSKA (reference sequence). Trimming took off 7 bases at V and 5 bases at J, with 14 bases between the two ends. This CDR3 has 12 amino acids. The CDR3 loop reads CSVERREYGYTF. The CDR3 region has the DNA TGCAGTGTGGAAAGGCGAGAGTATGGCTACACCTTC.

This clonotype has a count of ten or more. CDR3: CSARGGETQYF. The CDR3 DNA reads TGCAGTGCTAGAGGTGGAGAGACCCAGTACTTC. The rearrangement uses TRBV20-1 and TRBJ2-5; no definite D call. This CDR3 spans 11 amino acids. Trimming stripped 1 base from V and 4 bases from J, with 4 bases between. Germline V gives CDR1 DFQATT, CDR2 SNEGSKA (reference sequence).

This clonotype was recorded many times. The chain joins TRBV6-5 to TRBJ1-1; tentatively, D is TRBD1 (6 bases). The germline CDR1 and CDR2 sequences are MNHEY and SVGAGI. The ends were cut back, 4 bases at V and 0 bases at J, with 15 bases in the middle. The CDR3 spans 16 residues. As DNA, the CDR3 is TGTGCCAGCAGTTCCACCTGGACAGAACTGAACACTGAAGCTTTCTTT. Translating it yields CASSSTWTELNTEAFF.

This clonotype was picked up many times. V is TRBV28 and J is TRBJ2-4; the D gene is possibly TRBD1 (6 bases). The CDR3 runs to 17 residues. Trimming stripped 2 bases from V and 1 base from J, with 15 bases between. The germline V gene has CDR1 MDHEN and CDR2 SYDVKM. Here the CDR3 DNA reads TGTGCCAGCAGTTTACCCGGACAGCAGGTGGCCAAAAACATTCAGTACTTC. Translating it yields CASSLPGQQVAKNIQYF.

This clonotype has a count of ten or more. CDR3 residues: CASSLRRRGEETQYF. In nucleotides, the CDR3 is TGTGCCAGCAGCCTTCGTCGACGGGGGGAAGAGACCCAGTACTTC. This chain joins TRBV11-2 and TRBJ2-5, with 7 bases lining up with TRBD2. CDR1 SGHAT and CDR2 FQNNGV come from the germline V gene. The CDR3 is made up of 15 amino acids. J gave up 3 bases and V 5 bases, and 9 bases lay outside the gene matches.

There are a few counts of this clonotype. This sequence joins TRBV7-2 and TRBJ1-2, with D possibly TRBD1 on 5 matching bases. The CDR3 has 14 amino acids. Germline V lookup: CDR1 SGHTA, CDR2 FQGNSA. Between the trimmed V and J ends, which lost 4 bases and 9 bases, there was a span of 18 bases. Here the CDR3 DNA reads TGTGCCAGCAGCTGGGACCGGGACCCCCCAAGCTACACCTTC. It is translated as CASSWDRDPPSYTF.

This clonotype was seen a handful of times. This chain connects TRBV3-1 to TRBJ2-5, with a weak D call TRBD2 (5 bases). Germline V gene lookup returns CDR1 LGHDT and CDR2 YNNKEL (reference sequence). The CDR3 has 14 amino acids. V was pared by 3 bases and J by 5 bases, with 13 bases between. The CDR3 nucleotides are TGTGCCAGCAGCCACCTATCCGGCGGGGAGACCCAGTACTTC. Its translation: CASSHLSGGETQYF.

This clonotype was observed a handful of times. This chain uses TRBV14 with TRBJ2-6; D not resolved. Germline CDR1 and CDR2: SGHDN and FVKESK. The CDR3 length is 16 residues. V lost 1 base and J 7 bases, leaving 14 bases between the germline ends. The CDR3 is CASSQGNSLFANVLTF. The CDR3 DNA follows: TGTGCCAGCAGCCAAGGGAACAGTCTATTTGCCAACGTCCTGACTTTC.

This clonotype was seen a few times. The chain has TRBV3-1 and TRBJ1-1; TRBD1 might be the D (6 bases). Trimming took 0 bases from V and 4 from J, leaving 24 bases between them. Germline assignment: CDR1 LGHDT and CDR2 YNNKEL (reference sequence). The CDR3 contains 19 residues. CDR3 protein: CASSQEGGGHIVMGTEAFF. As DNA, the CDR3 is TGTGCCAGCAGCCAAGAAGGGGGGGGGCACATTGTGATGGGCACTGAAGCTTTCTTT.

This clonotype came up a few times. DNA of the CDR3: TGTGCCAGCAGCTTAGTTCCCACAGCAGCCAAAAACATTCAGTACTTC. Translated, it gives CASSLVPTAAKNIQYF. This chain connects TRBV7-2 to TRBJ2-4; D gene uncertain. Looked up from germline, CDR1 is SGHTA and CDR2 is FQGNSA. The CDR3 runs to 16 residues. V lost 1 base and J lost 0, with 10 bases in between.

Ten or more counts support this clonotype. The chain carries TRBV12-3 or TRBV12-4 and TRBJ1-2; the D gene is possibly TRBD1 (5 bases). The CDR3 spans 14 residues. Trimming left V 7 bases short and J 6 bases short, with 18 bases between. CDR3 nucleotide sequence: TGTGCCAGCACCTTAACGATAGGGGAGGATGGCTACACCTTC. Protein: CASTLTIGEDGYTF.

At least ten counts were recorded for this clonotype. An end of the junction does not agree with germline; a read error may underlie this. CDR3 nucleotide sequence: TGTGCCAGCAGCCCACCCGGACAGGGGAACGCCGGGGAGCTGTTTTTT. The encoded protein is CASSPPGQGNAGELFF. This chain uses TRBV13 with TRBJ2-2, with 9 nucleotides matching TRBD1. Germline lookup yields CDR1 PRHDT and CDR2 FYEKMQ (reference sequence). This CDR3 comprises 16 residues.

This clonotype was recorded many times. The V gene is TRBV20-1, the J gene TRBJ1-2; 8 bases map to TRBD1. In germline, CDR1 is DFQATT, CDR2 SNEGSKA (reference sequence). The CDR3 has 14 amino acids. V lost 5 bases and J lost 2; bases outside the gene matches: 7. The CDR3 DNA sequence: TGCAGTGCTGAGGGGGACAGGCCGAACTATGGCTACACCTTC. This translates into CSAEGDRPNYGYTF.

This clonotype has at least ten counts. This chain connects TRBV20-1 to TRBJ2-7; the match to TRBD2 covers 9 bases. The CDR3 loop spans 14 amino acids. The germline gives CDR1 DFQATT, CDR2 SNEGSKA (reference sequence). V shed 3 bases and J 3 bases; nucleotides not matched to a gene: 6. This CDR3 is CSARELAGFYEQYF. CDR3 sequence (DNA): TGCAGTGCTAGGGAGCTAGCGGGGTTCTACGAGCAGTACTTC.

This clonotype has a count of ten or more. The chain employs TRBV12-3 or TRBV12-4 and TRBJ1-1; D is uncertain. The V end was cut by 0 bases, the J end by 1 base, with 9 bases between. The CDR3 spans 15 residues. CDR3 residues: CASSLAGSRNTEAFF. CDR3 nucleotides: TGTGCCAGCAGTTTAGCCGGGTCAAGGAACACTGAAGCTTTCTTT.

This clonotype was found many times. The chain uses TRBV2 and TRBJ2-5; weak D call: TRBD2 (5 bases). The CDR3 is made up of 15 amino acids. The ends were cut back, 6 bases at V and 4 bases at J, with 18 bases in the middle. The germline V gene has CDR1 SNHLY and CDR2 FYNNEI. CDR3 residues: CASSRRGSEGETQYF. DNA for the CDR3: TGTGCCAGCAGCCGTAGAGGGAGTGAGGGAGAGACCCAGTACTTC.

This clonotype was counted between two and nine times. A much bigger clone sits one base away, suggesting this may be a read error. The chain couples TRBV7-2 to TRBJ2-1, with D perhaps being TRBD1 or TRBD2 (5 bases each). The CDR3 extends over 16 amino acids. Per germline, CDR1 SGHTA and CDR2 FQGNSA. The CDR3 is CASSDGLEGWYNGQFF. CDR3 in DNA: TGTGCCAGCAGCGACGGACTCGAGGGGTGGTACAATGGGCAGTTCTTC.

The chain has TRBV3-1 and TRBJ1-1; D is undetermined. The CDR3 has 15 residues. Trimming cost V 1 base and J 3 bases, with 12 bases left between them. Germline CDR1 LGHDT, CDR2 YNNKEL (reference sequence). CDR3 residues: CASSQAHWRDTEAFF. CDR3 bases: TGTGCCAGCAGCCAAGCCCACTGGAGGGACACTGAAGCTTTCTTT.

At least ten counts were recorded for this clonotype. CDR3 amino acids: CASSLEGGGAIQPQHF. The CDR3 DNA reads TGCGCCAGCAGCTTGGAGGGAGGGGGCGCGATCCAGCCCCAGCATTTT. The chain links TRBV5-1 to TRBJ1-5, with 7 bases aligning to TRBD1. The J segment lost 7 bases and the V segment lost 0 bases, leaving 10 bases of the junction unmatched. Germline CDR1 and CDR2: SGHRS and YFSETQ. The CDR3 contains 16 residues.

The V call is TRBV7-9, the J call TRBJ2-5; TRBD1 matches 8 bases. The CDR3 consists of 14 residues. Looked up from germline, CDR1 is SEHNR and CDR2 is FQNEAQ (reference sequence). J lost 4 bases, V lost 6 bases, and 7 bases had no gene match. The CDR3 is CASSETGGPETQYF. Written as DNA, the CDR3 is TGTGCCAGCAGTGAAACAGGGGGACCAGAGACCCAGTACTTC.

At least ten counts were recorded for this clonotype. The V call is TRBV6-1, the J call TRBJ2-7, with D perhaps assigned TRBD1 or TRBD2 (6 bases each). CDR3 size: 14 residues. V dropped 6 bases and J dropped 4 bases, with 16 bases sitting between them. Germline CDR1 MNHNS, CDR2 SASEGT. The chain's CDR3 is CASSHPRGPYEQYF. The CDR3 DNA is TGTGCCAGCAGCCACCCCCGGGGGCCGTACGAGCAGTACTTC.